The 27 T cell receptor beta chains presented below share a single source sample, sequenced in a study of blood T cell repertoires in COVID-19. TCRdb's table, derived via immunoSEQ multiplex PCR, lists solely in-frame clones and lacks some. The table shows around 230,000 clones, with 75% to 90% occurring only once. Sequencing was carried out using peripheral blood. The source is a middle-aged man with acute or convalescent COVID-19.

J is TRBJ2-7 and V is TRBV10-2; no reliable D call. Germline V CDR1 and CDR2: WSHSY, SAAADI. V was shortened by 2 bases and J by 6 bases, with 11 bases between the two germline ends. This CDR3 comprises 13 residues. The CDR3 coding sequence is TGCGCCAGCAGTGAGGGTTGGGCAGGCGAGCAGTACTTC. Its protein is CASSEGWAGEQYF.

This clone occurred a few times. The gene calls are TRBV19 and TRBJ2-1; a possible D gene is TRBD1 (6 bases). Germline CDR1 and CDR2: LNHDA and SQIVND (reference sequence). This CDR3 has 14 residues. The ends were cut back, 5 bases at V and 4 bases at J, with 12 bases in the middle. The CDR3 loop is CASSEGETYNEQFF. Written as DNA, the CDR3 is TGTGCCAGTAGTGAGGGGGAGACGTACAATGAGCAGTTCTTC.

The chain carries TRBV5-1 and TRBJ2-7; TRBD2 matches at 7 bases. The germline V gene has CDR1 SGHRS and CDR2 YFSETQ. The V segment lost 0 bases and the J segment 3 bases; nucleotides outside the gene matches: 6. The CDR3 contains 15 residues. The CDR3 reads CASSLGGGSGYEQYF. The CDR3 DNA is TGCGCCAGCAGCTTGGGAGGCGGGAGCGGCTACGAGCAGTACTTC. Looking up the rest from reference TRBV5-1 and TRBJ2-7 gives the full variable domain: KAGVTQTPRYLIKTRGQQVTLSCSPISGHRSVSWYQQTPGQGLQFLFEYFSETQRNKGNFPGRFSGRQFSNSRSEMNVSTLELGDSALYLCASSLGGGSGYEQYFGPGTRLTVT.

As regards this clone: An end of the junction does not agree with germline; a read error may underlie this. The CDR3 reads CASSLRDRLPLNF. The CDR3 DNA reads as TGTGCCAGCAGTTTGCGAGACAGGCTACCCTTGAACTTT. The chain joins TRBV12-3 or TRBV12-4 to TRBJ1-1; the D gene is possibly TRBD1 (6 bases). This CDR3 has 13 amino acids.

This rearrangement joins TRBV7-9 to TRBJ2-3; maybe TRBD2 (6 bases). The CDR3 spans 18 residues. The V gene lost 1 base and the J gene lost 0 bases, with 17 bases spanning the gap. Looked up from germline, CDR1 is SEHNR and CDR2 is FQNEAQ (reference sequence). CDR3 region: CASSLGVSGLGSTDTQYF. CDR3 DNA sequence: TGTGCCAGCAGCTTAGGCGTCTCGGGACTGGGCAGCACAGATACGCAGTATTTT.

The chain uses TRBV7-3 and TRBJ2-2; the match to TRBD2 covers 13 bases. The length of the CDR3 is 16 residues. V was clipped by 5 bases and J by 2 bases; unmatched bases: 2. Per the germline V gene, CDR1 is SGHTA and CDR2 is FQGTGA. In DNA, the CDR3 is TGTGCCAGCAGCCTGGGACTAGCGGGAAACACCGGGGAGCTGTTTTTT. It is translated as CASSLGLAGNTGELFF.

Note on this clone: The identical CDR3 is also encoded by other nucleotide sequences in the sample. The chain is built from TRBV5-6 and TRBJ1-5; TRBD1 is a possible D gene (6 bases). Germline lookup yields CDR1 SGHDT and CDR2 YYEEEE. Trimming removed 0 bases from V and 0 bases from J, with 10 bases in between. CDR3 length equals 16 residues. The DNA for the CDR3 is TGTGCCAGCAGCTTGGGAGGGGGAAATAGCAATCAGCCCCAGCATTTT. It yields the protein CASSLGGGNSNQPQHF.

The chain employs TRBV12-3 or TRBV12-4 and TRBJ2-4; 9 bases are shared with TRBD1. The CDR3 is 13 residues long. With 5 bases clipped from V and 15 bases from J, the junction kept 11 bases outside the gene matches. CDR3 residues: CASSTGGLSRGYF. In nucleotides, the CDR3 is TGTGCCAGCAGTACAGGGGGCTTAAGTCGTGGGTACTTC.

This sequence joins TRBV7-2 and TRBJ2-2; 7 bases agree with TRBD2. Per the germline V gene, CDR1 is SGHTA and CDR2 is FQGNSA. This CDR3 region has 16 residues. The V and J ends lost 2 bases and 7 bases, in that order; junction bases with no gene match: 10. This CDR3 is CASSLIAGLGSGELFF. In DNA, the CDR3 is TGTGCCAGCAGCTTAATAGCGGGCCTGGGGAGCGGGGAGCTGTTTTTT.

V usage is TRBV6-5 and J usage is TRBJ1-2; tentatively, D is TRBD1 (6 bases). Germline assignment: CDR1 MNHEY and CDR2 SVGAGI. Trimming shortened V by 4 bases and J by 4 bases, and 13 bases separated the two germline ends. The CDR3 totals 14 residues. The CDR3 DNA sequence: TGTGCCAGCAGTTTAGGGACATTCGGCTATGGCTACACCTTC. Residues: CASSLGTFGYGYTF.

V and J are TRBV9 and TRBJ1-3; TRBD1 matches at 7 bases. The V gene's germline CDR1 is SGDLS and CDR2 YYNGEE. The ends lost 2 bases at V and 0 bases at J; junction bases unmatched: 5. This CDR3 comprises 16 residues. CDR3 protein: CASSVRTGPSGNTIYF. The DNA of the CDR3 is TGTGCCAGCAGCGTCCGGACAGGACCCTCTGGAAACACCATATATTTT.

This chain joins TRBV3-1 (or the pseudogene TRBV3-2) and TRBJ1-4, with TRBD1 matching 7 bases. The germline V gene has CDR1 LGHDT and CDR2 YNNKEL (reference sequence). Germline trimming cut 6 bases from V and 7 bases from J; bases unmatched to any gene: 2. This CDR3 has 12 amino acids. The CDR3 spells CASSRQGEKLFF. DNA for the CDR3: TGTGCCAGCAGTCGACAGGGTGAAAAACTGTTTTTT.

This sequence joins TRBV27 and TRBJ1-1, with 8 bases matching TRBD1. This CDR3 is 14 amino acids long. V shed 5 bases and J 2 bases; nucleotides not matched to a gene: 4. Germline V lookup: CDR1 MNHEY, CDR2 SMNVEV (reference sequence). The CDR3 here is CASSLGQGNTEAFF. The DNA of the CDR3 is TGTGCCAGCAGTCTAGGACAGGGTAACACTGAAGCTTTCTTT.

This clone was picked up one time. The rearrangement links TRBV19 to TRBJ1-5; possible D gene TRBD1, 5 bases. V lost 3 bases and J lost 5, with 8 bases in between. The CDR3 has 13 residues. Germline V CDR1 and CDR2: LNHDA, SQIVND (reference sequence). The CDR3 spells CASSMGPYQPQHF. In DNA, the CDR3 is TGTGCCAGTAGTATGGGGCCTTATCAGCCCCAGCATTTT. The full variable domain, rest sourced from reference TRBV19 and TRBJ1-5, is DGGITQSPKYLFRKEGQNVTLSCEQNLNHDAMYWYRQDPGQGLRLIYYSQIVNDFQKGDIAEGYSVSREKKESFPLTVTSAQKNPTAFYLCASSMGPYQPQHFGDGTRLSIL.

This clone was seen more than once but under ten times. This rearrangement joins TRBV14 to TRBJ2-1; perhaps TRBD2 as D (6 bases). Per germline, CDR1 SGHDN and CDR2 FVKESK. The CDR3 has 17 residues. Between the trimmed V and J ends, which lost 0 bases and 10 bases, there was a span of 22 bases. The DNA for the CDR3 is TGTGCCAGCAGCCAAGAAGGGTGGCGGGCGGGGAGGCAAGAGCAGTTCTTC. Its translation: CASSQEGWRAGRQEQFF.

The CDR3 sequence is CASRASGGQPQHF. DNA for the CDR3: TGTGCCAGCAGAGCCTCAGGGGGTCAGCCCCAGCATTTT. This chain uses TRBV12-3 or TRBV12-4 with TRBJ1-5; 7 nucleotides agree with TRBD1. The CDR3 has 13 residues. The J segment lost 6 bases and the V segment lost 6 bases, leaving 5 bases of the junction unmatched.

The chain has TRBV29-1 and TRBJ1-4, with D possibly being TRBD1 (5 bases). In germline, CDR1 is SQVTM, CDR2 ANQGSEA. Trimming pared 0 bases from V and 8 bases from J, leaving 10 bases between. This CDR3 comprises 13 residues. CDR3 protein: CSVEDQAGEKLFF. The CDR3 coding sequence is TGCAGCGTTGAAGACCAGGCAGGGGAAAAACTGTTTTTT.

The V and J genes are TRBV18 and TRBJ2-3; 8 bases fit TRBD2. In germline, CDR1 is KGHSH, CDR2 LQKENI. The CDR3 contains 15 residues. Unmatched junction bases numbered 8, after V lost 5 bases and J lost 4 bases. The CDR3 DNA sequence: TGTGCCAGCTCATCCTCGACTAGCGTGGCAGATACGCAGTATTTT. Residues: CASSSSTSVADTQYF.

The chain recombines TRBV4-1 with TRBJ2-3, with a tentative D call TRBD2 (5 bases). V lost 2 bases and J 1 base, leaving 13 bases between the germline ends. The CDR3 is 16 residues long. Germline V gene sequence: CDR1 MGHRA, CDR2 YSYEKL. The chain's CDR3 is CASSQPFTRGTDTQYF. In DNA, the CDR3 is TGCGCCAGCAGCCAACCTTTTACTAGAGGCACAGATACGCAGTATTTT.

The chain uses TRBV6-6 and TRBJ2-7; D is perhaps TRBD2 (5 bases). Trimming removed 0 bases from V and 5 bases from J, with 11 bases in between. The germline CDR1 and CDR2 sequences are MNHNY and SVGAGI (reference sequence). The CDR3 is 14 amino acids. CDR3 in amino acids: CASSYSVRVDEQYF. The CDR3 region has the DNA TGTGCCAGCAGTTACTCAGTGCGGGTCGACGAGCAGTACTTC.

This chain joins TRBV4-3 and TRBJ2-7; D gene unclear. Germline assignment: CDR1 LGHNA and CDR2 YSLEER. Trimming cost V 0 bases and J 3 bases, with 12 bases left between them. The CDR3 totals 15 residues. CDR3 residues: CASSQDSTAGYEQYF. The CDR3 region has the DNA TGCGCCAGCAGCCAAGATTCGACGGCAGGCTACGAGCAGTACTTC.

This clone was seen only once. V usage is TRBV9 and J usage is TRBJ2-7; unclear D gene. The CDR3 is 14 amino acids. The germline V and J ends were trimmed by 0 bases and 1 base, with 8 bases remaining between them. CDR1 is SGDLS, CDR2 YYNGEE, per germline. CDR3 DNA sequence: TGTGCCAGCAGCGTAGCTTACGGTTCCTACGAGCAGTACTTC. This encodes CASSVAYGSYEQYF.

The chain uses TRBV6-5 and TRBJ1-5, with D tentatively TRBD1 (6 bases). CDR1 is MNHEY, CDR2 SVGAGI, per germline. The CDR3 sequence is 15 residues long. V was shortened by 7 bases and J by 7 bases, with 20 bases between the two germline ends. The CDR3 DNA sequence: TGTGCCAGCACCTCCACGACAGGCCTAAGACAGCCCCAGCATTTT. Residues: CASTSTTGLRQPQHF.

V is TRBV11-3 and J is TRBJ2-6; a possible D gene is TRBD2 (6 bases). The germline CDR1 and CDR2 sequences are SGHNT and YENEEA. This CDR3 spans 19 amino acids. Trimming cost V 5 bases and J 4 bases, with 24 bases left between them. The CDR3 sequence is CASSPRPVRRGTGANVLTF. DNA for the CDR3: TGTGCCAGCAGCCCCCGTCCAGTTCGACGGGGGACCGGGGCCAACGTCCTGACTTTC.

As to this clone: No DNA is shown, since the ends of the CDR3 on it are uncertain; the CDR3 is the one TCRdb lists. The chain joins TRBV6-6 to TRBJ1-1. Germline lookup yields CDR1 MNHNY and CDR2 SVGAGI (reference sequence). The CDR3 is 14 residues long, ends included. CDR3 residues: CASSLGTGKTEAFF.

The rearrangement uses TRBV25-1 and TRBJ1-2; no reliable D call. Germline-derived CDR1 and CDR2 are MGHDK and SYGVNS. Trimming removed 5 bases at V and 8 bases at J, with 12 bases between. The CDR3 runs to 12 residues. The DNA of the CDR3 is TGTGCCAGCAGTTTGACCCACGGGGGCTACACCTTC. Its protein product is CASSLTHGGYTF.

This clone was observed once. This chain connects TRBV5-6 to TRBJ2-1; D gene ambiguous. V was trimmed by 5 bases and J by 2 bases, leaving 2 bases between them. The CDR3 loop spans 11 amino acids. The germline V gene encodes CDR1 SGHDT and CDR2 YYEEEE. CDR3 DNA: TGTGCCAGCAGTACCTACAATGAGCAGTTCTTC. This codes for CASSTYNEQFF.